Listed below are T cell receptor beta chains from one sample, sequenced in a study of T-cell memory formation after mild COVID-19. MiXCR was run by TCRdb on the 5' RACE reads, yielding one entry per CDR3 protein. The sample shows under 650,000 distinct CDR3 sequences, under 20% of them seen only once. The sample was PBMCs or a T cell subset sorted from them (not recorded which). The receptor set was obtained from an adult woman who had mild COVID-19 (a few samples of this study predate the infection). Cell type and time point are not known. The CDR3 runs from the conserved cysteine through the conserved F or W. A D gene is named only where the DNA matches it firmly. A row's size may be missing; if present it is once, few, many or a size class.

.,TRBD1,TRBJ1-1,15,TRBV20-1,CSAGRQGAENTEAFF,TGCAGTGCTGGCAGACAGGGGGCTGAGAACACTGAAGCTTTCTTT
few,.,TRBJ1-1,14,TRBV3-1,CASSQMTTGTEAFF,TGTGCCAGCAGCCAAATGACCACAGGGACTGAAGCTTTCTTT
.,TRBD2,TRBJ2-1,17,TRBV7-3,CASSLSRLAGDYGEQFF,TGTGCCAGCAGCTTAAGTCGACTAGCGGGAGACTACGGGGAGCAGTTCTTC
.,.,TRBJ2-7,12,TRBV16,CASSPDMASSNF,TGTGCCAGCAGCCCAGATATGGCTAGCTCTAACTTC
few,.,TRBJ2-2,15,TRBV6-5,CASSRTESNTGELFF,TGTGCCAGCAGCCGGACTGAGTCGAACACCGGGGAGCTGTTTTTT
.,.,TRBJ1-1,11,TRBV20-1,CSARLYTEAFF,TGCAGTGCTAGGTTATACACTGAAGCTTTCTTT
.,.,TRBJ2-5,13,TRBV30,CAWRQQNQETQYF,TGTGCCTGGAGGCAACAAAATCAAGAGACCCAGTACTTC
few,.,TRBJ2-1,15,TRBV7-9,CASSYAGVSYNEQFF,TGTGCCAGCAGCTACGCAGGGGTCTCCTACAATGAGCAGTTCTTC
.,TRBD2,TRBJ2-2,16,TRBV13,CASSFGLAGATGELFF,TGTGCCAGCAGCTTCGGACTAGCGGGAGCCACCGGGGAGCTGTTTTTT
.,TRBD2,TRBJ2-3,14,TRBV11-3,CASSSPGGADTQYF,TGTGCCAGCAGCTCTCCCGGGGGGGCAGATACGCAGTATTTT
.,TRBD1,TRBJ2-3,15,TRBV14,CASSQATGARDTQYF,TGTGCCAGCAGCCAGGCGACAGGGGCAAGAGATACGCAGTATTTT
few,TRBD1,TRBJ2-7,17,TRBV4-2,CASSQDSPGTGSYEQYF,TGTGCCAGCAGCCAAGATTCCCCCGGGACAGGATCCTACGAGCAGTACTTC
few,TRBD2,TRBJ2-6,16,TRBV12-3/TRBV12-4,CASSGLGGSGANVLTF,TGTGCCAGCAGCGGACTAGGTGGCTCTGGGGCCAACGTCCTGACTTTC
.,.,TRBJ2-5,14,TRBV7-3,CASSLQSGTETQYF,TGTGCCAGCAGCTTACAGAGCGGTACAGAGACCCAGTACTTC
.,.,TRBJ2-3,10,TRBV25-1,CASREDTQYF,TGTGCCAGCAGAGAAGATACGCAGTATTTT
once,TRBD1,TRBJ2-5,15,TRBV2,CASRSRQGVSETQYF,TGTGCCAGCAGATCACGACAGGGGGTGTCGGAGACCCAGTACTTC
once,TRBD2,TRBJ2-5,15,TRBV2,CASIRSSGAQETQYF,TGTGCCAGCATCCGATCCAGCGGGGCCCAAGAGACCCAGTACTTC
few,TRBD1,TRBJ2-7,15,TRBV5-1,CASSLPGQGAGEQYF,TGCGCCAGCAGCTTACCAGGACAGGGGGCTGGTGAGCAGTACTTC
few,.,TRBJ2-2,14,TRBV6-5,CASRIDGTAGELFF,TGTGCCAGCAGAATAGACGGCACCGCCGGGGAGCTGTTTTTT
.,.,TRBJ2-7,11,TRBV28,CATDSGYEQYF,TGTGCCACCGATTCGGGCTACGAGCAGTACTTC
.,TRBD1,TRBJ2-1,17,TRBV7-9,CASSLADRGTYYNEQFF,TGTGCCAGCAGCTTAGCAGACAGGGGGACCTACTACAATGAGCAGTTCTTC
few,.,TRBJ2-7,14,TRBV12-3/TRBV12-4,CASSSTGGTYEQYF,TGTGCCAGCAGCTCGACTGGAGGAACCTACGAGCAGTACTTC
many,TRBD2,TRBJ2-7,13,TRBV20-1,CSARETSDYEQYF,TGCAGTGCTAGGGAGACTAGCGACTACGAGCAGTACTTC
.,TRBD2,TRBJ2-1,16,TRBV19,CASSIVSGRARNEQFF,TGTGCCAGTAGTATCGTAAGCGGGAGGGCCCGCAATGAGCAGTTCTTC
few,TRBD1,TRBJ2-7,14,TRBV5-6,CASSPQGASHEQYF,TGTGCCAGCAGCCCACAGGGGGCATCCCACGAGCAGTACTTC
.,.,TRBJ1-1,12,TRBV11-3,CARERGGTEAFF,TGTGCCAGAGAAAGGGGGGGCACTGAAGCTTTCTTT